This TCR beta chain was found in a study of CD8 T cells in Susac syndrome. Random hexamers primed reverse transcription of 0.5 to 1 ug RNA. Amplification of TCR beta CDR3 used immunoSEQ multiplex PCR across 54 Vbeta and 13 Jbeta. TCRdb re-called the immunoSEQ multiplex PCR reads with MiXCR, one entry per CDR3 protein. The data contain about 49,000 distinct CDR3 sequences, 80% to 95% of them singletons. Study outcomes and limitations: TCR sequencing and HLA analysis covered a relatively small number of individuals.

To note about this clonotype: Its antigen remains unidentified.

This CDR3 comprises 11 residues. With 6 bases removed from V and 4 bases from J, the gap between germline ends came to 7 bases. This receptor was obtained from a human donor in good health. The chain is built from TRBV12-3 or TRBV12-4 and TRBJ2-7; the D is unclear. The sample comprised CD8+ T cells from PBMCs. The CDR3 spells CASSQRYEQYF. The CDR3 DNA follows: TGTGCCAGCAGCCAACGATACGAGCAGTACTTC.